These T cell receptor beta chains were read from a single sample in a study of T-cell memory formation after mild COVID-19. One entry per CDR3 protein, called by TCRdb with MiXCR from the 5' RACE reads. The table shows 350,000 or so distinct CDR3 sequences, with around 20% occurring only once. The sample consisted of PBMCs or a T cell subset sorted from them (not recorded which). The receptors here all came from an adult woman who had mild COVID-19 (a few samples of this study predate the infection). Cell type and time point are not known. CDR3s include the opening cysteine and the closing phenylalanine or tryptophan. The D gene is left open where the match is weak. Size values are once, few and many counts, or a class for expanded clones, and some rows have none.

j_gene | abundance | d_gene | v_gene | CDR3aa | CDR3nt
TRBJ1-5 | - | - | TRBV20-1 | CSARGAQGGNQPQHF | TGCAGTGCTAGAGGGGCCCAGGGCGGTAATCAGCCCCAGCATTTT
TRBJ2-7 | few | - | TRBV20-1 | CSARFGQSPREQYF | TGCAGTGCTAGATTCGGACAATCACCTAGGGAGCAGTACTTC
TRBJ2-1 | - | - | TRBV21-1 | CASKSPEYNEQFF | TGTGCCAGCAAGTCCCCGGAGTACAATGAGCAGTTCTTC
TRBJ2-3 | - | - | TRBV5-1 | CASNLGESRTDTQYF | TGCGCCAGCAATCTTGGGGAGTCCAGGACAGATACGCAGTATTTT
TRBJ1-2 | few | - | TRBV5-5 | CASSPWSGSSYGYTF | TGTGCCAGCAGCCCTTGGTCCGGGTCGAGCTATGGCTACACCTTC
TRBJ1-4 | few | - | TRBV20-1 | CSARPQGANEKLFF | TGCAGTGCTAGACCTCAGGGAGCTAATGAAAAACTGTTTTTT
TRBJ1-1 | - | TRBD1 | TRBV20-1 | CSAPDRTPEAFF | TGCAGTGCTCCGGACAGGACCCCTGAAGCTTTCTTT
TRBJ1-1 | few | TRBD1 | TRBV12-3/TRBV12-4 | CASSRDRGKAFF | TGTGCCAGCAGCCGGGACAGGGGAAAAGCTTTCTTT
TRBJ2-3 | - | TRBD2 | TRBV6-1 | CASPGASGSADTQYF | TGTGCCAGCCCAGGTGCTAGCGGGAGCGCAGATACGCAGTATTTT
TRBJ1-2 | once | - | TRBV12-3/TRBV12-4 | CASSLAGGHTF | TGTGCCAGCAGTTTGGCGGGGGGGCACACCTTC
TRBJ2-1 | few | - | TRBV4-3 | CASSQEPGGYYNEQFF | TGCGCCAGCAGCCAAGAACCTGGAGGGTACTACAATGAGCAGTTCTTC
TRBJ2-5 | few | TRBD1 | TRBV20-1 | CSAVRTGGETQYF | TGCAGTGCTGTCCGGACAGGGGGAGAGACCCAGTACTTC
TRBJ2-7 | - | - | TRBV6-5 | CASSYGQGTSPYEQYF | TGTGCCAGCAGTTACGGCCAGGGAACATCCCCCTACGAGCAGTACTTC
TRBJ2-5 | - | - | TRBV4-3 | CASSQDQRGAETQYF | TGCGCCAGCAGCCAAGATCAGAGGGGTGCAGAGACCCAGTACTTC
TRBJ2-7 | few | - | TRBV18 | CASSPPHSSYEQYF | TGTGCCAGCTCACCACCCCACAGCTCCTACGAGCAGTACTTC
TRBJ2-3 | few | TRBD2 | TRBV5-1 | CASSLEISGSADTQYF | TGCGCCAGCAGCTTGGAGATTAGCGGGTCCGCAGATACGCAGTATTTT
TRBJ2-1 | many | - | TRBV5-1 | CASSRLNEQFF | TGCGCCAGCAGCCGACTAAATGAGCAGTTCTTC
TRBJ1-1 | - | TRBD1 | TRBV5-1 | CASSLGQGAVEAFF | TGCGCCAGCAGCTTGGGACAGGGGGCGGTTGAAGCTTTCTTT
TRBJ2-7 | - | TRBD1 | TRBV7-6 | CASSPRRQGSEQYF | TGTGCCAGCAGCCCGAGGAGACAGGGCAGCGAGCAGTACTTC
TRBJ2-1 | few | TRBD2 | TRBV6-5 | CASSTGLVRPNEQFF | TGTGCCAGCAGTACTGGACTAGTCCGCCCCAATGAGCAGTTCTTC
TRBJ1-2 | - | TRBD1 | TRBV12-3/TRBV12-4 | CASSNPGQGDYGYTF | TGTGCCAGCAGTAACCCGGGACAGGGCGACTATGGCTACACCTTC
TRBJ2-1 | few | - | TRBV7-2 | CASSLIGPSEQFF | TGTGCCAGCAGCTTGATCGGGCCGAGCGAGCAGTTCTTC
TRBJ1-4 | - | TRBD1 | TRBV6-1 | CASDGQGVDEKLFF | TGTGCCAGCGACGGACAGGGGGTGGATGAAAAACTGTTTTTT
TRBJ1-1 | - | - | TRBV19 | CASSMPGARFVHTEAFF | TGTGCCAGTAGTATGCCGGGGGCGCGATTTGTTCACACTGAAGCTTTCTTT
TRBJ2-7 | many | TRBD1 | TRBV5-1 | CASSPGQDYEQYF | TGCGCCAGCAGCCCGGGACAGGACTACGAGCAGTACTTC
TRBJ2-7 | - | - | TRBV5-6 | CASSSLGMSSYEQYF | TGTGCCAGCAGCAGCCTGGGGATGAGCTCCTACGAGCAGTACTTC
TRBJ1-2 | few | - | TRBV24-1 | CATSDRHRGSGNYGYTF | TGTGCCACCAGTGATCGCCACCGAGGATCGGGTAACTATGGCTACACCTTC
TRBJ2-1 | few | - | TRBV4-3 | CASSQDRASDNEQFF | TGCGCCAGCAGCCAAGACAGGGCCAGCGACAATGAGCAGTTCTTC
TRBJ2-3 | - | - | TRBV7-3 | CASSSSRATSTDTQYF | TGTGCCAGCAGCTCATCCAGGGCGACTAGCACAGATACGCAGTATTTT
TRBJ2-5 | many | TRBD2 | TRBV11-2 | CASSSGLAGVETQYF | TGTGCCAGCAGCTCGGGACTAGCGGGGGTCGAGACCCAGTACTTC
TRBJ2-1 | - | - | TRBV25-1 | CASSRQRNEQFF | TGTGCCAGCAGTAGGCAGCGTAATGAGCAGTTCTTC
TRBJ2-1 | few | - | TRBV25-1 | CASSTLPQRTYDNEQFF | TGTGCCAGCTCCACCCTTCCACAAAGAACTTATGACAATGAGCAGTTCTTC
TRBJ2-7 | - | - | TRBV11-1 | CASSKPGYPRSYEQYF | TGTGCCAGCAGCAAACCGGGCTACCCGAGATCCTACGAGCAGTACTTC
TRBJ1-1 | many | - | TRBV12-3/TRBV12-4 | CASSLQGLNTEAFF | TGTGCCAGCAGCTTACAGGGTCTGAACACTGAAGCTTTCTTT
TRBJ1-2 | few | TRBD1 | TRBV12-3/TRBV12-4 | CASRATGGGYTF | TGTGCCAGCAGAGCGACAGGGGGTGGCTACACCTTC
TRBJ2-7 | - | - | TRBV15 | CATSRGSRAGEQYF | TGTGCCACCAGCAGGGGGTCACGGGCGGGGGAGCAGTACTTC
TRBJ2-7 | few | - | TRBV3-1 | CASSQDLRTGSYEQYF | TGTGCCAGCAGCCAAGATCTTAGGACGGGCTCCTACGAGCAGTACTTC
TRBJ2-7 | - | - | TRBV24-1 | CATSDATRYEQYF | TGTGCCACCAGTGATGCCACGCGCTACGAGCAGTACTTC
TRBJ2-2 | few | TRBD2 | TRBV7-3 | CASSFSRGGPNTGELFF | TGTGCCAGCAGCTTCTCCCGCGGGGGGCCGAACACCGGGGAGCTGTTTTTT
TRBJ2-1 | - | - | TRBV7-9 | CASSPPVRNEQFF | TGTGCCAGCAGCCCCCCAGTTAGGAATGAGCAGTTCTTC
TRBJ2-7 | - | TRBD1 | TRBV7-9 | CASRPTGGQGAAEQYF | TGTGCCAGCAGACCCACCGGGGGACAGGGGGCGGCCGAGCAGTACTTC
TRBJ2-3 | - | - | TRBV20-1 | CSARMRGGADTQYF | TGCAGTGCTAGAATGCGGGGTGGCGCAGATACGCAGTATTTT
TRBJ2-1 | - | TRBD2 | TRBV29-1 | CSVEDIKRGSYNEQFF | TGCAGCGTTGAAGATATCAAGCGGGGCTCCTACAATGAGCAGTTCTTC
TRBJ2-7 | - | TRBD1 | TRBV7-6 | CASSGTAMGQAIGEQYF | TGTGCCAGCAGCGGTACCGCGATGGGACAGGCCATTGGGGAGCAGTACTTC